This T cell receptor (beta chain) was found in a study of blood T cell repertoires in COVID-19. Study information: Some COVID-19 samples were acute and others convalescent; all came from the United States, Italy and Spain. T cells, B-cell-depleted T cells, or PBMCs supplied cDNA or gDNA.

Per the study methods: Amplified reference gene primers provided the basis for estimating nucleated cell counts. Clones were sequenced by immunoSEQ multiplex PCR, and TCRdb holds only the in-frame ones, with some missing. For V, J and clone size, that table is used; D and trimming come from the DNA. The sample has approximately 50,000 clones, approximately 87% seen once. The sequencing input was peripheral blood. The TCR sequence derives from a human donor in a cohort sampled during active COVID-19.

The CDR3 region is CASSLGGLDKNIQYF. The CDR3 DNA reads TGTGCCAGCAGCTTAGGGGGGCTCGACAAAAACATTCAGTACTTC. The rearrangement uses TRBV7-9 and TRBJ2-4; maybe TRBD1 (6 bases). Trimming stripped 1 base from V and 3 bases from J, with 10 bases between. Germline assignment: CDR1 SEHNR and CDR2 FQNEAQ (reference sequence). The CDR3 sequence is 15 residues long.